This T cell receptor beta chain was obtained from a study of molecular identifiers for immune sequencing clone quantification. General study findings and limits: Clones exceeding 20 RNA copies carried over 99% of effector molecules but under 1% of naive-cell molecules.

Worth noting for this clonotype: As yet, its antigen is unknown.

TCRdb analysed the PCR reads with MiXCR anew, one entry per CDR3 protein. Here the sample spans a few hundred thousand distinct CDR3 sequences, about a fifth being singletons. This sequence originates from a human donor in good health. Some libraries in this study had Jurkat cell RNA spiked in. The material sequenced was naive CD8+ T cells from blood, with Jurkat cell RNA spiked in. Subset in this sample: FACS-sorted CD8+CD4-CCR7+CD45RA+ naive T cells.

The CDR3 nucleotides are TGTGCCAGCAGAAGCTCCTATAATTCACCCCTCCACTTT. Amino acids: CASRSSYNSPLHF. This rearrangement joins TRBV19 to TRBJ1-6, with unresolved D. The CDR3 covers 13 residues. Between the trimmed V and J ends, which lost 9 bases and 0 bases, there was a span of 6 bases. The germline V gene has CDR1 LNHDA and CDR2 SQIVND (reference sequence).